In this sample, the clone carrying this T cell receptor (beta chain) turned up many times. These data originate in a study of T-cell memory formation after mild COVID-19. Trimming shortened V by 0 bases and J by 8 bases, and 13 bases separated the two germline ends. From germline, CDR1 is LGHNA and CDR2 YSLEER. The CDR3 contains 14 residues. The authors produced TCR alpha and TCR beta cDNA libraries with sample barcodes and UMIs by 5'RACE using constant-segment primers. MiXCR was run by TCRdb on the 5' RACE reads, yielding one entry per CDR3 protein. The sample includes 280,000 or so distinct CDR3 sequences, 15% to 20% seen only once; the top ten take under 30%.

The origin of this receptor is a man aged 18 to 35 who had mild COVID-19 (a few samples of this study predate the infection). Cell type and time point are not known. V gene TRBV4-3 combines with J gene TRBJ1-2; a weak D match, TRBD1 (5 bases). The source material was PBMCs or a T cell subset sorted from them (not recorded which). CDR3 residues: CASSQERGDRGYTF. CDR3 DNA: TGCGCCAGCAGCCAAGAAAGAGGGGACCGCGGCTACACCTTC.